This passage covers 17 T cell receptor beta chains from one sample sequenced in a study of T-cell reconstitution after alpha-beta-depleted transplantation in children. Preparation of the TCRbeta library was carried out with unique molecular identifiers. Via MiXCR, TCRdb re-called the PCR reads, giving one row per CDR3 protein. The data show about 300,000 distinct CDR3 sequences, with roughly a tenth seen just once and 7.5% held by the top ten. The specimen was PBMCs, collected before TCRalphabeta/CD19-depleted stem cell transplant. The origin of the receptors is a boy in the first two years of life with acute myeloid leukemia, due to receive a stem cell transplant.

At least ten counts were recorded for this clonotype. The gene calls are TRBV6-1 and TRBJ2-4, with D possibly matching TRBD1 (6 bases). Germline V gene sequence: CDR1 MNHNS, CDR2 SASEGT. There are 15 residues in the CDR3. Trimming removed 6 bases at V and 3 bases at J, with 15 bases between. This chain's CDR3 is CASRPRQAGKNIQYF. DNA of the CDR3: TGTGCCAGCAGACCCCGACAGGCCGGCAAAAACATTCAGTACTTC.

This clonotype was seen ten or more times. The DNA for the CDR3 is TGTGCTAGTGGTCTGCCCGACAGGGGGATCAGAGAGACCCAGTACTTC. Translating it yields CASGLPDRGIRETQYF. V and J are TRBV12-5 and TRBJ2-5; 9 bases are shared with TRBD1. V shed 5 bases and J 4 bases; nucleotides not matched to a gene: 11. The CDR3 consists of 16 residues. CDR1 is LGHNT and CDR2 is FRNRAP in the germline V gene. Full variable domain (missing parts from reference TRBV12-5 and TRBJ2-5): DARVTQTPRHKVTEMGQEVTMRCQPILGHNTVFWYRQTMMQGLELLAYFRNRAPLDDSGMPKDRFSAEMPDATLATLKIQPSEPRDSAVYFCASGLPDRGIRETQYFGPGTRLLVL.

This clonotype was detected ten times or more. The J gene is TRBJ2-2, the V gene TRBV4-2, with 11 nucleotides matching TRBD2. Per germline, CDR1 LGHNA and CDR2 YNFKEQ. The CDR3 runs 18 residues. The ends lost 1 base at V and 4 bases at J; junction bases unmatched: 8. The CDR3 coding sequence is TGTGCCAGCAGCCAAGTGTTAGCGGGGGGGCGTTTCACCGGGGAGCTGTTTTTT. This translates into CASSQVLAGGRFTGELFF.

This clonotype was recorded at least ten times. The chain recombines TRBV7-9 with TRBJ2-1, with 7 bases identical to TRBD2. Per germline, CDR1 SEHNR and CDR2 FQNEAQ (reference sequence). The ends lost 1 base at V and 6 bases at J; junction bases unmatched: 9. The CDR3 is 16 residues long. CDR3 sequence reads: CASSLVRAGRPNEQFF. The CDR3 coding sequence is TGTGCCAGCAGCTTAGTAAGAGCGGGAAGACCCAATGAGCAGTTCTTC.

This clonotype was counted ten times or more. The gene calls are TRBV7-9 and TRBJ2-2; D gene uncertain. The germline V and J ends were trimmed by 5 bases and 7 bases, with 14 bases remaining between them. The CDR3 covers 14 residues. Germline CDR1 and CDR2: SEHNR and FQNEAQ (reference sequence). The CDR3 here is CASSSLGRLGELFF. The CDR3, as DNA: TGTGCCAGCAGCAGTCTTGGTAGGCTCGGGGAGCTGTTTTTT.

This rearrangement joins TRBV11-1 to TRBJ2-7; the D gene is possibly TRBD2 (5 bases). The length of the CDR3 is 18 residues. In germline, CDR1 is SGHAT, CDR2 FQDESV (reference sequence). With 2 bases removed from V and 3 bases from J, the gap between germline ends came to 23 bases. CDR3 sequence (DNA): TGTGCCAGCAGCTTAAATGACTTACCTTACGACTACGACTACGAGCAGTACTTC. Protein: CASSLNDLPYDYDYEQYF.

This chain connects TRBV11-2 to TRBJ2-1, with 12 bases aligning to TRBD2. CDR1 and CDR2 (germline): SGHAT, FQNNGV. The CDR3 runs to 20 residues. V shed 0 bases and J 0 bases; nucleotides not matched to a gene: 9. This CDR3 reads CASSLDRGLAGPLSYNEQFF. In nucleotides, the CDR3 is TGTGCCAGCAGCTTAGATCGAGGACTAGCGGGACCCCTCTCCTACAATGAGCAGTTCTTC. The whole variable domain, remainder taken from reference TRBV11-2 and TRBJ2-1, is EAGVAQSPRYKIIEKRQSVAFWCNPISGHATLYWYQQILGQGPKLLIQFQNNGVVDDSQLPKDRFSAERLKGVDSTLKIQPAKLEDSAVYLCASSLDRGLAGPLSYNEQFFGPGTRLTVL.

Many counts were recorded for this clonotype. The genes are TRBV7-2 and TRBJ2-1; D not resolved. The CDR3 totals 12 residues. V lost 5 bases, J lost 7 bases, and 9 bases lay in between. CDR1 is SGHTA, CDR2 FQGNSA, per germline. The CDR3 sequence: CASSITENEQFF. The DNA for the CDR3 is TGTGCCAGCAGCATTACAGAGAATGAGCAGTTCTTC.

This clonotype has ten or more counts. The CDR3 DNA reads as TGTGCCAGCAGTTACGGACGGACCTCCTACGAGCAGTACTTC. Protein sequence: CASSYGRTSYEQYF. V gene TRBV6-5 combines with J gene TRBJ2-7; D gene uncertain. Germline CDR1 reads MNHEY; CDR2 reads SVGAGI. CDR3 length: 14 residues. V gave up 2 bases and J gave up 0 bases, with 8 bases separating them.

A few counts support this clonotype. V usage is TRBV12-3 or TRBV12-4 and J usage is TRBJ1-6; D is perhaps TRBD1 (5 bases). V was trimmed by 7 bases and J by 10 bases, leaving 17 bases between them. The CDR3 runs to 14 residues. The CDR3 sequence: CASTGRELGSPLHF. CDR3 nucleotides: TGTGCCAGCACCGGCAGGGAATTGGGATCACCCCTCCACTTT.

Many counts were recorded for this clonotype. The DNA for the CDR3 is TGCGCCAGCAGCCCCTGGACAGGGAACAGGGGTGAGCAGTACTTC. It encodes CASSPWTGNRGEQYF. V usage is TRBV5-1 and J usage is TRBJ2-7; 8 bases are a match to TRBD1. The CDR3 spans 15 residues. The V segment lost 4 bases and the J segment 7 bases; nucleotides outside the gene matches: 13. Germline V gene data show CDR1 as SGHRS and CDR2 as YFSETQ.

This clonotype was found many times. The chain uses TRBV7-9 and TRBJ2-2, with 8 bases lining up with TRBD1. The V gene's germline CDR1 is SEHNR and CDR2 FQNEAQ (reference sequence). The V gene end was trimmed by 10 bases and the J gene end by 3 bases; junction bases not matched to a gene: 10. This CDR3 has 15 residues. CDR3: CATDPGQGYTGELFF. In DNA, the CDR3 is TGTGCCACCGACCCCGGACAGGGATACACCGGGGAGCTGTTTTTT.

This chain joins TRBV12-3 or TRBV12-4 and TRBJ2-7, with 7 bases fitting TRBD1. The CDR3 contains 13 residues. V gave up 7 bases and J gave up 2 bases; unmatched junction bases: 5. CDR3 protein: CASTVTGPYEQYF. The DNA of the CDR3 is TGTGCCAGCACCGTGACAGGGCCCTACGAGCAGTACTTC.

The chain links TRBV5-1 to TRBJ2-7; the D is unclear. The V end lost 7 bases, the J end lost 5 bases, and 13 bases lay between the germline ends. The CDR3 runs 12 residues. Germline CDR1 reads SGHRS; CDR2 reads YFSETQ. The CDR3 nucleotides read TGCGCCAGCGGCCCCCAGAGCGACGAGCAGTACTTC. It translates to CASGPQSDEQYF.

This clonotype was counted ten times or more. In DNA, the CDR3 is TGCAGTGCTAGAGGGGGCCAATTGAGGACAGATACGCAGTATTTT. This gives the protein CSARGGQLRTDTQYF. The chain uses TRBV20-1 and TRBJ2-3, with a weak D call TRBD1 (5 bases). The CDR3 is made up of 15 amino acids. Germline V gene sequence: CDR1 DFQATT, CDR2 SNEGSKA (reference sequence). Trimming removed 1 base from V and 3 bases from J, with 14 bases in between.

This clonotype has ten or more counts. The rearrangement joins TRBV28 to TRBJ2-1, with D hard to call. Trimming left V 5 bases short and J 10 bases short, with 12 bases between. Germline V gene sequence: CDR1 MDHEN, CDR2 SYDVKM. CDR3 length: 12 residues. The CDR3 sequence is CASSPVPREQFF. The DNA for the CDR3 is TGTGCCAGCAGTCCAGTCCCCAGGGAGCAGTTCTTC.

Many counts were recorded for this clonotype. The V and J genes are TRBV6-1 and TRBJ1-5; D unclear. The V end lost 6 bases, the J end lost 2 bases, and 14 bases lay between the germline ends. The germline V gene encodes CDR1 MNHNS and CDR2 SASEGT. This CDR3 contains 15 residues. This chain's CDR3 is CASSIITARNQPQHF. The CDR3 DNA follows: TGTGCCAGCAGCATTATAACCGCCCGCAATCAGCCCCAGCATTTT.